This TCR beta chain was captured in a study of T cell repertoires in cytomegalovirus infection. Background on the study: Evidence of both CMV infection and a matching HLA type came from public TCR beta signatures. Study-level points and caveats: Cumulative frequency of public TCR beta families picked out carriers of CMV plus the relevant HLA. HLA-C-restricted CMV-specific TCR beta clonotypes were dominant in the ex vivo response.

The CDR3 contains 17 residues. V lost 7 bases and J lost 1, with 23 bases in between. CDR1 and CDR2 (germline): MDHEN, SYDVKM. TCRdb itself ran the reads through MiXCR, one entry per CDR3 protein. The top ten hold over 45% of the sample, which has some 200,000 distinct CDR3 sequences, less than 50% seen once. This clonotype showed up just a few times. Its specificity is unknown. This sample comprised CD8+ T cells from cultured PBMCs, obtained from culture after CMV antigen stimulation. This clonotype was sampled from a human donor in good health (CMV status not recorded). Some clones in this sample may be carry-over from other donors' samples. V gene TRBV28 combines with J gene TRBJ2-7; perhaps D is TRBD1 or TRBD2 (6 bases each). The DNA for the CDR3 is TGTGCCAGCATAAGTAATGGAGGGACATCCCAATCCTACGAGCAGTACTTC. Its protein product is CASISNGGTSQSYEQYF.